This passage covers 28 T cell receptor beta chains from one sample sequenced in a study of T cells in Graves' hyperthyroidism and ophthalmopathy. Amplification of TCR beta CDR3 regions was performed using RNA transcripts as template. Carried out on the TCR CDR3, a first-round RT-PCR used the HTBI primer set. One entry per CDR3 protein results from TCRdb running MiXCR on the multiplex PCR reads. The data contain some 800,000 distinct CDR3 sequences, about 38% of them singletons. Sequenced sample: blood. The receptors here all came from a young man with Graves' hyperthyroidism.

This clonotype was seen a handful of times. This chain uses TRBV4-1 with TRBJ2-5; no firm D call. CDR1 is MGHRA and CDR2 is YSYEKL in the germline V gene. The CDR3 has 14 amino acids. The V end lost 8 bases, the J end lost 5 bases, and 18 bases lay between the germline ends. CDR3 amino acids: CASAGLLTWETQYF. The CDR3 nucleotides read TGCGCCAGCGCCGGCCTTCTGACTTGGGAGACCCAGTACTTC.

The chain couples TRBV7-2 to TRBJ2-3, with unresolved D. V was shortened by 0 bases and J by 3 bases, with 7 bases between the two germline ends. This CDR3 contains 14 residues. Germline CDR1 and CDR2: SGHTA and FQGNSA. The CDR3 region has the DNA TGTGCCAGCAGCTTAGCTCTCGTAACAGATACGCAGTATTTT. It translates to CASSLALVTDTQYF.

The V and J genes are TRBV20-1 and TRBJ2-2; no clear D gene. CDR3 size: 15 residues. Germline-derived CDR1 and CDR2 are DFQATT and SNEGSKA (reference sequence). V shed 0 bases and J shed 2 bases, with 10 bases lying between them. CDR3 bases: TGCAGTGCTAGAGAGGAAGGGTCCAACACCGGGGAGCTGTTTTTT. Translating gives CSAREEGSNTGELFF.

This clonotype was counted once. Compared with germline, one end of the junction differs, possibly owing to a read error. This chain joins TRBV29-1 and TRBJ2-7; 10 positions agree with TRBD1. Germline assignment: CDR1 SQVTM and CDR2 ANQGSEA. The length of the CDR3 is 14 residues. The CDR3 DNA reads as TGCGGCGTTGAGGACAGGGGGTCGACCTACGAGCAGTACTTC. This translates into CGVEDRGSTYEQYF.

The V gene is TRBV7-9, the J gene TRBJ2-2; D is unclear. Trimming shortened V by 7 bases and J by 8 bases, and 11 bases separated the two germline ends. CDR1 is SEHNR, CDR2 FQNEAQ, per germline (reference sequence). CDR3 length: 12 residues. The CDR3 loop reads CASTKRLGELFF. The CDR3 region has the DNA TGTGCCAGCACCAAGAGGCTAGGGGAGCTGTTTTTT.

The rearrangement links TRBV20-1 to TRBJ2-7; D not resolved. Trimming stripped 6 bases from V and 0 bases from J, with 12 bases between. Germline CDR1 DFQATT, CDR2 SNEGSKA (reference sequence). This CDR3 spans 13 amino acids. CDR3 protein: CSAQSSSSYEQYF. The CDR3 region has the DNA TGCAGTGCCCAGAGCTCAAGCTCCTACGAGCAGTACTTC.

The table lists this clonotype with many counts. The chain links TRBV7-9 to TRBJ1-3; D call uncertain. The V gene's germline CDR1 is SEHNR and CDR2 FQNEAQ (reference sequence). The CDR3 totals 13 residues. V dropped 1 base and J dropped 4 bases, with 5 bases sitting between them. Written as DNA, the CDR3 is TGTGCCAGCAGCTTAGAACTGGGAAACACCATATATTTT. It yields the protein CASSLELGNTIYF.

Turning to this clonotype: Germline and junction disagree at one end, which may indicate a read error. This chain uses TRBV7-3 with TRBJ2-5; D is ambiguous. The CDR3 extends over 14 amino acids. The germline CDR1 and CDR2 sequences are SGHTA and FQGTGA. In nucleotides, the CDR3 is TGCGCCAGCAGCTCCAGCCCCGACCAAGAGACCCAGTACTTC. Protein: CASSSSPDQETQYF.

This clonotype was counted at least ten times. This chain joins TRBV25-1 and TRBJ1-1; D is unclear. The V gene lost 4 bases and the J gene lost 1 base, with 7 bases spanning the gap. Germline V gives CDR1 MGHDK, CDR2 SYGVNS. The CDR3 has 13 amino acids. CDR3 coding DNA: TGTGCCAGCAGTGCCTCCAGGAACACTGAAGCTTTCTTT. The encoded protein is CASSASRNTEAFF.

The gene calls are TRBV20-1 and TRBJ1-1; D is ambiguous. The length of the CDR3 is 12 residues. Germline assignment: CDR1 DFQATT and CDR2 SNEGSKA (reference sequence). V was cut by 4 bases and J by 6 bases, with 12 bases left in between. The CDR3 reads CSATAGGPEAFF. The CDR3 DNA follows: TGCAGTGCTACCGCGGGTGGACCTGAAGCTTTCTTT.

The CDR3 sequence is CASRTGQGEKLFF. The CDR3 DNA reads TGTGCCAGCAGAACGGGACAGGGAGAAAAACTGTTTTTT. The rearrangement links TRBV6-5 to TRBJ1-4, with 9 positions matching TRBD1. The CDR3 is 13 amino acids. The V gene's germline CDR1 is MNHEY and CDR2 SVGAGI. The V and J ends lost 6 bases and 8 bases, in that order; junction bases with no gene match: 4.

As regards this clonotype: A much larger clone is a single base away; this may be a read error. The CDR3 loop reads CASTKQVQETQYF. In nucleotides, the CDR3 is TGTGCCAGCACCAAACAGGTCCAAGAGACCCAGTACTTC. The chain combines TRBV19 with TRBJ2-5; D perhaps matches TRBD1 (5 bases). This CDR3 comprises 13 residues. The germline gives CDR1 LNHDA, CDR2 SQIVND (reference sequence). The V end was cut by 9 bases, the J end by 1 base, with 12 bases between.

The chain links TRBV7-6 to TRBJ1-1, with D hard to call. The CDR3 sequence is 12 residues long. Germline V CDR1 and CDR2: SGHVS, FNYEAQ. V dropped 5 bases and J dropped 5 bases, with 9 bases sitting between them. The CDR3 here is CASSPLTTEAFF. In nucleotides, the CDR3 is TGTGCCAGCAGCCCATTAACGACTGAAGCTTTCTTT.

The CDR3 DNA reads as TGCGCCAGCAGCGGCGGGGCAGGGGGAAACCTTCGAAACACCATATATTTT. As protein: CASSGGAGGNLRNTIYF. The J gene is TRBJ1-3, the V gene TRBV5-1; TRBD1 matches at 7 bases. Germline V lookup: CDR1 SGHRS, CDR2 YFSETQ. This CDR3 has 17 residues. Trimming cost V 4 bases and J 5 bases; bases outside gene matches: 15.

Ten or more counts support this clonotype. This chain joins TRBV20-1 and TRBJ2-5; D is uncertain. Germline V gives CDR1 DFQATT, CDR2 SNEGSKA (reference sequence). The CDR3 extends over 12 amino acids. V dropped 6 bases and J dropped 5 bases, with 13 bases sitting between them. The CDR3 DNA reads TGCAGTGCCTTCCCCCCCAGGGAGACCCAGTACTTC. Translation: CSAFPPRETQYF.

Notes on this clonotype: This may be a read error: a much more frequent sequence differs by one nucleotide. The rearrangement links TRBV15 to TRBJ2-5, with D maybe TRBD2 (6 bases). This CDR3 is built from 15 residues. The germline V gene has CDR1 LNHNV and CDR2 YYDKDF (reference sequence). V was clipped by 0 bases and J by 7 bases, with 15 bases between them. The CDR3 coding sequence is TGTGCCACCAGCAGAGATCTAGGAGGGTCGGGGACCCAGTACTTC. Protein product: CATSRDLGGSGTQYF.

This clonotype was detected only a few times. A read error may explain this, as a much larger clone is one base away. Without the conserved terminal phenylalanine or tryptophan, this CDR3 likely stems from a read error. This rearrangement joins TRBV20-1 to TRBJ1-1, with D uncertain. Germline V gene lookup returns CDR1 DFQATT and CDR2 SNEGSKA (reference sequence). Trimming stripped 0 bases from V and 5 bases from J, with 7 bases between. The length of the CDR3 is 12 residues. The CDR3 region is CSARDPGTEAFL. CDR3 nucleotide sequence: TGCAGTGCTAGAGATCCTGGTACTGAAGCTTTCCTT.

The chain combines TRBV25-1 with TRBJ1-1; D is possibly TRBD1 (5 bases). Germline V lookup: CDR1 MGHDK, CDR2 SYGVNS. The germline V and J ends were trimmed by 2 bases and 3 bases, with 16 bases remaining between them. This CDR3 has 16 residues. The CDR3 nucleotides read TGTGCCAGCAGTGAAGCAAAACTGGGGACCTACACTGAAGCTTTCTTT. Translation: CASSEAKLGTYTEAFF.

This clonotype was picked up a small number of times. The chain has TRBV6-2 or TRBV6-3 and TRBJ1-2; TRBD1 might be the D (6 bases). Per the germline V gene, CDR1 is MNHEY and CDR2 is SVGEGT. This CDR3 spans 12 amino acids. V was trimmed by 8 bases and J by 4 bases, leaving 11 bases between them. The CDR3 spells CASDRGAYGYTF. In nucleotides, the CDR3 is TGTGCCAGCGACCGGGGGGCCTATGGCTACACCTTC.

This clonotype was found many times. CDR3 bases: TGTGCCATCAGTGAGTCGCCCCTGTCTCGGGGCACTGAAGCTTTCTTT. It translates to CAISESPLSRGTEAFF. V and J are TRBV10-3 and TRBJ1-1; no definite D call. The V end lost 0 bases, the J end lost 4 bases, and 15 bases lay between the germline ends. This CDR3 has 16 residues. Germline V gene data show CDR1 as ENHRY and CDR2 as SYGVKD.

The CDR3 is CASTPGGMRTF. The CDR3 DNA reads as TGCGCCAGCACCCCGGGAGGCATGAGAACCTTC. The chain links TRBV5-1 to TRBJ1-2; D not resolved. Trimming stripped 6 bases from V and 14 bases from J, with 17 bases between. Looked up from germline, CDR1 is SGHRS and CDR2 is YFSETQ. CDR3 length equals 11 residues.

The chain carries TRBV5-4 and TRBJ2-7, with a possible D match to TRBD2 (6 bases). Germline CDR1 and CDR2: SGHNT and YYREEE (reference sequence). Trimming left V 4 bases short and J 2 bases short, with 16 bases between. This CDR3 contains 15 residues. The CDR3 region is CASSPLWGGTYEQYF. The CDR3 DNA follows: TGTGCCAGCAGCCCACTCTGGGGCGGGACCTACGAGCAGTACTTC.

The sample holds many counts of this clonotype. The junction departs from germline at one end; a sequencing error may be responsible. The CDR3 DNA follows: TGTGCCAGTAGTTTATCCACAGGGAACTATGGCTACACCTTC. Translating it yields CASSLSTGNYGYTF. The V gene is TRBV6-5, the J gene TRBJ1-2; a weak D match, TRBD1 (6 bases). The germline gives CDR1 MNHEY, CDR2 SVGAGI. CDR3 length: 14 amino acids.

This clonotype has ten or more counts. The chain employs TRBV15 and TRBJ2-2; 13 nucleotides agree with TRBD2. J lost 7 bases, V lost 1 base, and 6 bases had no gene match. CDR3 length equals 17 residues. Per the germline V gene, CDR1 is LNHNV and CDR2 is YYDKDF (reference sequence). CDR3 amino acids: CATSRGWGTSGNGELFF. CDR3 coding DNA: TGTGCCACCAGCAGAGGCTGGGGGACTAGCGGGAACGGGGAGCTGTTTTTT.

The rearrangement joins TRBV6-1 to TRBJ2-2, with 9 bases matching TRBD1. The CDR3 loop spans 17 amino acids. Germline V gives CDR1 MNHNS, CDR2 SASEGT. The ends lost 5 bases at V and 1 base at J; junction bases unmatched: 8. The CDR3 sequence is CASSPPPGQGNTGELFF. CDR3 coding DNA: TGTGCCAGCAGTCCACCACCGGGACAGGGGAACACCGGGGAGCTGTTTTTT.

This clonotype was seen a handful of times. The chain uses TRBV5-4 and TRBJ2-7, with TRBD2 identical over 8 bases. The V gene end was trimmed by 0 bases and the J gene end by 0 bases; junction bases not matched to a gene: 8. The CDR3 covers 17 residues. Germline V gives CDR1 SGHNT, CDR2 YYREEE (reference sequence). The CDR3 DNA reads TGTGCCAGCAGCTTGGCGGAGAGCGGGAGCTTCTCCTACGAGCAGTACTTC. Translated, it gives CASSLAESGSFSYEQYF.

The table lists this clonotype with many counts. This rearrangement joins TRBV2 to TRBJ1-4, with 9 bases identical to TRBD1. J gave up 8 bases and V 6 bases, and 4 bases lay outside the gene matches. CDR1 is SNHLY, CDR2 FYNNEI, per germline. The CDR3 consists of 13 residues. The CDR3, as DNA: TGTGCCAGCAGGGACAGGGGAGGGGAAAAACTGTTTTTT. Translated: CASRDRGGEKLFF.

The table lists this clonotype with a few counts. A read error may be the cause here, since a much bigger clone is one base away. The V call is TRBV9, the J call TRBJ1-3, with D possibly TRBD1 on 6 matching bases. V lost 3 bases and J 3 bases, leaving 10 bases between the germline ends. This CDR3 comprises 14 residues. The germline CDR1 and CDR2 sequences are SGDLS and YYNGEE. The CDR3, as DNA: TGTGCCAGCAGCGCCCAGGGGAATGGAAACACCATATATTTT. Protein sequence: CASSAQGNGNTIYF.